These 14 T cell receptor beta chains were all obtained from the same sample, sequenced in a study of T cell changes during pregnancy in multiple sclerosis. The protocol was immunoSEQ multiplex PCR, while the TCRdb copy is restricted to in-frame clones and leaves out a portion. The top ten hold 0.75% to 1% of the sample, which has 35,000 to 45,000 clones, around 90% seen once. Sequenced material: CD4+ T cells from peripheral blood mononuclear cells, taken after pregnancy. These receptors were taken from a female donor with multiple sclerosis, enrolled in a pregnancy study.

This chain uses TRBV18 with TRBJ2-3, with 7 nucleotides matching TRBD1. After removal of 5 bases from V and 1 base from J, the junction contained 3 bases not matched to a gene. Germline lookup yields CDR1 KGHSH and CDR2 LQKENI. The CDR3 totals 14 residues. The CDR3 sequence is CASSSGQGTDTQYF. The CDR3 coding sequence is TGTGCCAGCTCATCCGGACAGGGCACAGATACGCAGTATTTT.

The chain has TRBV5-1 and TRBJ2-7, with 12 positions matching TRBD2. CDR3 length: 16 amino acids. After removal of 3 bases from V and 2 bases from J, the junction contained 6 bases not matched to a gene. From germline, CDR1 is SGHRS and CDR2 YFSETQ. The CDR3 loop is CASSWTLAGGAYEQYF. Written as DNA, the CDR3 is TGCGCCAGCAGCTGGACCCTAGCGGGGGGGGCCTACGAGCAGTACTTC.

For this clone: The junction shows a germline mismatch at one end, possibly a read error. This rearrangement joins TRBV7-7 to TRBJ2-5; the D is unclear. CDR1 and CDR2 from the germline V gene are SSHAT and FNYEAQ (reference sequence). The CDR3 totals 12 residues. CDR3 sequence: CASSPGGENQYF. As DNA, the CDR3 is TGTGCTAGCAGCCCCGGTGGAGAGAACCAGTACTTC.

This clone was seen only a few times. The rearrangement joins TRBV7-6 to TRBJ2-2; TRBD1 matches 8 bases. CDR1 is SGHVS and CDR2 is FNYEAQ in the germline V gene. The CDR3 is 14 residues long. The V and J ends lost 2 bases and 6 bases, in that order; junction bases with no gene match: 2. CDR3 residues: CASSLQGASGELFF. CDR3 sequence (DNA): TGTGCCAGCAGCTTACAGGGGGCATCCGGGGAGCTGTTTTTT. The whole variable domain, filled in from reference TRBV7-6 and TRBJ2-2, reads GAGVSQSPRYKVTKRGQDVALRCDPISGHVSLYWYRQALGQGPEFLTYFNYEAQQDKSGLPNDRFSAERPEGSISTLTIQRTEQRDSAMYRCASSLQGASGELFFGEGSRLTVL.

The chain has TRBV7-2 and TRBJ2-5; D unresolved. This CDR3 comprises 14 residues. With 5 bases removed from V and 5 bases from J, the gap between germline ends came to 15 bases. Germline V gene data show CDR1 as SGHTA and CDR2 as FQGNSA. The CDR3 region is CASSPPSLRETQYF. The CDR3 DNA sequence: TGTGCCAGCAGCCCGCCATCCCTTCGGGAGACCCAGTACTTC.

The V and J genes are TRBV5-6 and TRBJ2-1, with D perhaps TRBD2 (6 bases). V was trimmed by 1 base and J by 7 bases, leaving 12 bases between them. The CDR3 contains 14 residues. CDR1 is SGHDT and CDR2 is YYEEEE in the germline V gene. The chain's CDR3 is CASSLISGGNEQFF. CDR3 bases: TGTGCCAGCAGCTTGATTAGTGGAGGGAATGAGCAGTTCTTC.

As concerns this clone: Other DNA sequences of this sample code for an identical CDR3. The rearrangement links TRBV5-1 to TRBJ1-3; maybe TRBD1 (5 bases). This CDR3 has 14 residues. V lost 0 bases, J lost 4 bases, and 8 bases lay in between. CDR1 and CDR2 (germline): SGHRS, YFSETQ. For the CDR3, the DNA is TGCGCCAGCAGCTTGGCAGGGTACGGAAACACCATATATTTT. It specifies CASSLAGYGNTIYF. Full variable domain (remainder filled in from reference TRBV5-1 and TRBJ1-3): KAGVTQTPRYLIKTRGQQVTLSCSPISGHRSVSWYQQTPGQGLQFLFEYFSETQRNKGNFPGRFSGRQFSNSRSEMNVSTLELGDSALYLCASSLAGYGNTIYFGEGSWLTVV.

The gene calls are TRBV7-8 and TRBJ2-2; D is possibly TRBD2 (6 bases). The germline V and J ends were trimmed by 7 bases and 0 bases, with 15 bases remaining between them. Germline assignment: CDR1 SGHVS and CDR2 FQNEAQ. This CDR3 has 16 residues. DNA for the CDR3: TGTGCCAGCACTCTAAGACGGGGGACGAACACCGGGGAGCTGTTTTTT. It codes for CASTLRRGTNTGELFF.

This sequence joins TRBV7-8 and TRBJ1-2; TRBD1 matches at 7 bases. V gave up 0 bases and J gave up 10 bases; unmatched junction bases: 14. Per germline, CDR1 SGHVS and CDR2 FQNEAQ. This CDR3 has 16 residues. The CDR3 region is CASSLATTGLGGAYTF. CDR3 sequence (DNA): TGTGCCAGCAGCTTAGCGACGACAGGGCTTGGGGGTGCCTACACCTTC.

This sequence joins TRBV7-9 and TRBJ1-4; D is unresolved. Trimming took off 5 bases at V and 5 bases at J, with 6 bases between the two ends. CDR1 and CDR2 from the germline V gene are SEHNR and FQNEAQ (reference sequence). There are 12 residues in the CDR3. CDR3 sequence reads: CASSAQNEKLFF. The CDR3 DNA reads TGTGCCAGCAGCGCACAAAATGAAAAACTGTTTTTT.

V gene TRBV28 combines with J gene TRBJ2-6, with D hard to call. The germline V gene has CDR1 MDHEN and CDR2 SYDVKM. The CDR3 is 16 residues long. The V end lost 8 bases, the J end lost 0 bases, and 14 bases lay between the germline ends. CDR3 DNA sequence: TGTGCCAGCCTGAGCCCTCCCGGCTCTGGGGCCAACGTCCTGACTTTC. This sequence encodes CASLSPPGSGANVLTF.

The chain couples TRBV5-4 to TRBJ1-1; possibly TRBD1 for D (5 bases). CDR1 and CDR2 from the germline V gene are SGHNT and YYREEE (reference sequence). V lost 4 bases and J 0 bases, leaving 13 bases between the germline ends. The CDR3 loop spans 15 amino acids. DNA for the CDR3: TGTGCCAGCAGCCCCCAGGGTTACATGAACACTGAAGCTTTCTTT. Amino acid sequence: CASSPQGYMNTEAFF.

This chain uses TRBV28 with TRBJ1-1; tentatively, D is TRBD1 (5 bases). The V and J ends lost 7 bases and 0 bases respectively, with 15 bases between them. CDR1 MDHEN and CDR2 SYDVKM come from the germline V gene. This CDR3 contains 15 residues. The CDR3 nucleotides are TGTGCCAGCACCCTGGGGACTCCTATGAACACTGAAGCTTTCTTT. It is translated as CASTLGTPMNTEAFF.

V usage is TRBV27 and J usage is TRBJ2-7; TRBD2 matches 7 bases. There are 15 residues in the CDR3. The germline V gene encodes CDR1 MNHEY and CDR2 SMNVEV (reference sequence). V gave up 2 bases and J gave up 6 bases; unmatched junction bases: 10. The CDR3 region has the DNA TGTGCCAGCAGTTTAAGGCCGCAGGGAGGGCGCGAGCAGTACTTC. The encoded protein is CASSLRPQGGREQYF.